The 28 T cell receptor beta chains reported below all come from one sample, sequenced in a study of CD8+ T cells in alopecia areata. RNA was isolated and reverse transcribed to cDNA, the sequencing template. Sequencing was performed with immunoSEQ multiplex PCR; in TCRdb, only in-frame clones are kept and a portion is missing. The sample consists of about 150,000 clones, roughly 50% of them appearing once. The sample taken for sequencing was CD4+ T cells sorted from blood. These receptors were taken from a human donor with alopecia areata.

The CDR3 DNA reads as TGTGCCAGCACCCTTGGTCCTCAGCCCCAGCATTTT. Protein: CASTLGPQPQHF. The V gene is TRBV2, the J gene TRBJ1-5, with D unclear. The CDR3 has 12 residues. Germline assignment: CDR1 SNHLY and CDR2 FYNNEI. Trimming stripped 7 bases from V and 6 bases from J, with 10 bases between.

This chain connects TRBV6-5 to TRBJ1-5; TRBD1 might be the D (6 bases). Trimming removed 2 bases at V and 3 bases at J, with 11 bases between. Germline CDR1 MNHEY, CDR2 SVGAGI. The CDR3 is made up of 15 amino acids. The CDR3 is CASSYGQGHNQPQHF. The CDR3, as DNA: TGTGCCAGCAGTTACGGGCAGGGGCACAATCAGCCCCAGCATTTT.

This clone was observed a handful of times. V is TRBV27 and J is TRBJ2-7; either TRBD1 or TRBD2 may supply D (5 bases each). Trimming took 2 bases from V and 0 from J, leaving 11 bases between them. The CDR3 length is 15 residues. From germline, CDR1 is MNHEY and CDR2 SMNVEV (reference sequence). The CDR3 nucleotides read TGTGCCAGCAGTTTAATGGGACGGAGCTCCTACGAGCAGTACTTC. It yields the protein CASSLMGRSSYEQYF.

This clone was observed a few times. The chain combines TRBV7-9 with TRBJ2-2; 9 nucleotides line up with TRBD1. V lost 5 bases to trimming and J lost 4 bases; unmatched junction nucleotides: 17. The CDR3 loop spans 19 amino acids. CDR1 is SEHNR, CDR2 FQNEAQ, per germline (reference sequence). The CDR3 region is CASSKIPGQGYESTGELFF. In DNA form, the CDR3 reads TGTGCCAGCAGCAAGATCCCGGGACAGGGCTACGAATCCACCGGGGAGCTGTTTTTT.

The rearrangement links TRBV25-1 to TRBJ2-7; tentatively, D is TRBD1 or TRBD2 (6 bases each). This CDR3 region has 12 residues. Germline V CDR1 and CDR2: MGHDK, SYGVNS. V was clipped by 4 bases and J by 7 bases, with 11 bases between them. Written as DNA, the CDR3 is TGTGCCAGCAGTGGTACAGGGAGGGAGCAGTACTTC. It yields the protein CASSGTGREQYF.

This clone was detected only a few times. The rearrangement joins TRBV28 to TRBJ1-1; no clear D. CDR1 MDHEN and CDR2 SYDVKM come from the germline V gene. The CDR3 contains 11 residues. V was cut by 7 bases and J by 1 base, with 4 bases left in between. The CDR3 nucleotides read TGTGCCAGCATAACGAACACTGAAGCTTTCTTT. This translates into CASITNTEAFF.

This rearrangement joins TRBV9 to TRBJ2-7, with 11 bases lining up with TRBD1. The CDR3 covers 16 residues. Trimming removed 0 bases from V and 3 bases from J; junction bases left unmatched: 5. In germline, CDR1 is SGDLS, CDR2 YYNGEE. Written as DNA, the CDR3 is TGTGCCAGCAGCGTAGGTGCGGGGACAGGGGGCTACGAGCAGTACTTC. It specifies CASSVGAGTGGYEQYF. The whole variable domain, remainder taken from reference TRBV9 and TRBJ2-7, is DSGVTQTPKHLITATGQRVTLRCSPRSGDLSVYWYQQSLDQGLQFLIQYYNGEERAKGNILERFSAQQFPDLHSELNLSSLELGDSALYFCASSVGAGTGGYEQYFGPGTRLTVT.

The chain is built from TRBV2 and TRBJ2-4; D is possibly TRBD2 (5 bases). CDR3 length equals 13 residues. Germline CDR1 reads SNHLY; CDR2 reads FYNNEI. V was cut by 8 bases and J by 8 bases, with 16 bases left in between. CDR3: CASARGMRDIQYF. The CDR3 coding sequence is TGTGCCAGCGCGAGAGGGATGAGAGACATTCAGTACTTC.

This clone has a handful of counts. The gene calls are TRBV29-1 and TRBJ1-1; D is unclear. The germline V gene has CDR1 SQVTM and CDR2 ANQGSEA. Trimming left V 3 bases short and J 5 bases short, with 7 bases between. The CDR3 loop spans 11 amino acids. The DNA of the CDR3 is TGCAGCGTTGAGTTGGTGACTGAAGCTTTCTTT. Its translation: CSVELVTEAFF.

The chain links TRBV9 to TRBJ2-6; D possibly corresponds to TRBD1 (6 bases). The CDR3 extends over 17 amino acids. Germline V gene data show CDR1 as SGDLS and CDR2 as YYNGEE. Trimming shortened V by 2 bases and J by 0 bases, and 12 bases separated the two germline ends. CDR3 loop: CASSVRAGVSGANVLTF. The DNA of the CDR3 is TGTGCCAGCAGCGTGAGAGCAGGGGTCTCTGGGGCCAACGTCCTGACTTTC.

This clone came up a few times. The genes are TRBV29-1 and TRBJ2-7, with 7 bases lining up with TRBD1. Germline CDR1 SQVTM, CDR2 ANQGSEA. The CDR3 covers 14 residues. V lost 1 base to trimming and J lost 5 bases; unmatched junction nucleotides: 8. CDR3 DNA: TGCAGCGTTGAAGTAGGGGGCTATTACAACGAGCAGTACTTC. As protein: CSVEVGGYYNEQYF.

The rearrangement uses TRBV4-2 and TRBJ2-3, with 7 bases that match TRBD2. This CDR3 contains 17 residues. With V trimmed by 1 base and J by 5 bases, 12 bases remained unmatched. CDR1 is LGHNA and CDR2 is YNFKEQ in the germline V gene. This chain's CDR3 is CASSQGQPAGRGDTQYF. The CDR3 DNA sequence: TGTGCCAGCAGCCAAGGGCAACCAGCGGGGCGGGGAGATACGCAGTATTTT.

The chain recombines TRBV9 with TRBJ2-3, with D possibly called TRBD1 or TRBD2 (9 bases each). Germline V gene sequence: CDR1 SGDLS, CDR2 YYNGEE. V was shortened by 0 bases and J by 2 bases, with 22 bases between the two germline ends. This CDR3 contains 19 residues. Written as DNA, the CDR3 is TGTGCCAGCAGCGTAGTCTGGTCTAGCGGGACAGGGACCACAGATACGCAGTATTTT. This translates into CASSVVWSSGTGTTDTQYF. Full variable domain (rest looked up from reference TRBV9 and TRBJ2-3): DSGVTQTPKHLITATGQRVTLRCSPRSGDLSVYWYQQSLDQGLQFLIQYYNGEERAKGNILERFSAQQFPDLHSELNLSSLELGDSALYFCASSVVWSSGTGTTDTQYFGPGTRLTVL.

The chain employs TRBV9 and TRBJ2-7; tentative D call: TRBD2 (6 bases). The V and J ends lost 0 bases and 3 bases respectively, with 7 bases between them. The CDR3 is made up of 13 amino acids. CDR1 is SGDLS, CDR2 YYNGEE, per germline. In nucleotides, the CDR3 is TGTGCCAGCAGCGTAGAGGACTACTACGAGCAGTACTTC. Translation gives CASSVEDYYEQYF. The full variable domain, with the rest looked up from reference TRBV9 and TRBJ2-7, is DSGVTQTPKHLITATGQRVTLRCSPRSGDLSVYWYQQSLDQGLQFLIQYYNGEERAKGNILERFSAQQFPDLHSELNLSSLELGDSALYFCASSVEDYYEQYFGPGTRLTVT.

This clone showed up just a few times. V gene TRBV27 combines with J gene TRBJ2-1; TRBD1 matches at 7 bases. This CDR3 region has 12 residues. After removal of 6 bases from V and 7 bases from J, the junction contained 3 bases not matched to a gene. Germline CDR1 MNHEY, CDR2 SMNVEV (reference sequence). The DNA for the CDR3 is TGTGCCAGCAGAGACAGGGTGAATGAGCAGTTCTTC. It encodes CASRDRVNEQFF.

This clone was seen only a few times. V and J are TRBV10-3 and TRBJ1-2, with D possibly matching TRBD1 (5 bases). Trimming left V 7 bases short and J 8 bases short, with 20 bases between. The CDR3 length is 14 residues. Germline V lookup: CDR1 ENHRY, CDR2 SYGVKD. This chain's CDR3 is CAIMGFAGTAGYTF. The CDR3 coding sequence is TGTGCCATCATGGGGTTTGCCGGGACCGCCGGCTACACCTTC.

This clone showed up just a few times. The chain joins TRBV7-9 to TRBJ1-1; no clear D gene. This CDR3 is 15 amino acids long. Germline V gene sequence: CDR1 SEHNR, CDR2 FQNEAQ (reference sequence). V lost 5 bases, J lost 1 base, and 14 bases lay in between. The CDR3 here is CASSAPWTGNTEAFF. In DNA form, the CDR3 reads TGTGCCAGCAGCGCGCCGTGGACGGGGAACACTGAAGCTTTCTTT.

The V and J genes are TRBV5-1 and TRBJ1-2, with 9 nucleotides matching TRBD1. The CDR3 has 15 amino acids. Germline CDR1 is SGHRS and CDR2 is YFSETQ. V shed 4 bases and J 3 bases; nucleotides not matched to a gene: 7. In DNA, the CDR3 is TGCGCCAGCAGCCCTGGGACAGGGTTGGACTATGGCTACACCTTC. This gives the protein CASSPGTGLDYGYTF.

V and J are TRBV5-1 and TRBJ2-1, with D perhaps TRBD2 (5 bases). The V end was cut by 3 bases, the J end by 7 bases, with 17 bases between. Germline V gives CDR1 SGHRS, CDR2 YFSETQ. The CDR3 totals 15 residues. This chain's CDR3 is CASSSPARGRNEQFF. The CDR3 coding sequence is TGCGCCAGCAGCTCACCGGCCCGGGGTAGGAATGAGCAGTTCTTC.

The table lists this clone with a few counts. This rearrangement joins TRBV29-1 to TRBJ2-1; perhaps D is TRBD1 or TRBD2 (5 bases each). Germline CDR1 reads SQVTM; CDR2 reads ANQGSEA. With 3 bases removed from V and 8 bases from J, the gap between germline ends came to 11 bases. This CDR3 region has 12 residues. The CDR3 protein is CSVDLGVDEQFF. CDR3 sequence (DNA): TGCAGCGTTGATCTGGGGGTCGATGAGCAGTTCTTC.

In this sample, this clone turned up a few times. This chain uses TRBV28 with TRBJ2-5; D remains ambiguous. The CDR3 is 11 residues long. Germline values: CDR1 MDHEN, CDR2 SYDVKM. Trimming shortened V by 6 bases and J by 2 bases, and 4 bases separated the two germline ends. CDR3 region: CASSHQETQYF. The DNA for the CDR3 is TGTGCCAGCAGCCATCAAGAGACCCAGTACTTC.

The gene calls are TRBV5-1 and TRBJ1-1; the D is unclear. CDR1 is SGHRS, CDR2 YFSETQ, per germline. The V end lost 7 bases, the J end lost 1 base, and 11 bases lay between the germline ends. The length of the CDR3 is 13 residues. The CDR3 DNA sequence: TGCGCCAGCTCAATAGACCAGAACACTGAAGCTTTCTTT. This sequence encodes CASSIDQNTEAFF.

V is TRBV27 and J is TRBJ2-5; D might be TRBD1 (5 bases). V was pared by 6 bases and J by 5 bases, with 13 bases between. The germline gives CDR1 MNHEY, CDR2 SMNVEV (reference sequence). CDR3 length: 13 amino acids. The CDR3 coding sequence is TGTGCCAGCAGCCTCAGGGTTCTGGAGACCCAGTACTTC. Translation: CASSLRVLETQYF.

The chain employs TRBV30 and TRBJ2-7; a weak D match, TRBD2 (5 bases). V was pared by 3 bases and J by 3 bases, with 15 bases between. Germline loops: CDR1 GTSNPN, CDR2 SVGIG (reference sequence). The CDR3 is 14 amino acids. The CDR3 coding sequence is TGTGCCTGGAGGATATCCGGGGTGGGCTACGAGCAGTACTTC. It encodes CAWRISGVGYEQYF.

This clone was found a few times. The J gene is TRBJ2-6, the V gene TRBV6-6; weak D call: TRBD1 (6 bases). The CDR3 covers 15 residues. Trimming shortened V by 6 bases and J by 2 bases, and 11 bases separated the two germline ends. The V gene's germline CDR1 is MNHNY and CDR2 SVGAGI (reference sequence). CDR3 region: CASRGTGTGANVLTF. CDR3 nucleotide sequence: TGTGCCAGCAGGGGAACAGGGACTGGGGCCAACGTCCTGACTTTC.

This clone has only a few counts. The rearrangement uses TRBV6-6 and TRBJ1-4; 7 positions match TRBD1. Germline trimming cut 6 bases from V and 6 bases from J; bases unmatched to any gene: 7. The CDR3 sequence is 14 residues long. The germline V gene encodes CDR1 MNHNY and CDR2 SVGAGI (reference sequence). The chain's CDR3 is CASRGGAGDEKLFF. In DNA form, the CDR3 reads TGTGCCAGCAGAGGGGGCGCGGGAGATGAAAAACTGTTTTTT.

A few counts support this clone. This chain uses TRBV19 with TRBJ2-7, with D uncertain. The CDR3 has 14 amino acids. Trimming cost V 3 bases and J 5 bases, with 14 bases left between them. Germline loops: CDR1 LNHDA, CDR2 SQIVND (reference sequence). The CDR3 DNA sequence: TGTGCCAGTAGTATCAACCAGGTTTTGAACGAGCAGTACTTC. Translated: CASSINQVLNEQYF. Complete variable domain (other parts from reference TRBV19 and TRBJ2-7): DGGITQSPKYLFRKEGQNVTLSCEQNLNHDAMYWYRQDPGQGLRLIYYSQIVNDFQKGDIAEGYSVSREKKESFPLTVTSAQKNPTAFYLCASSINQVLNEQYFGPGTRLTVT.

V gene TRBV29-1 combines with J gene TRBJ2-7; TRBD2 agrees at 9 bases. This CDR3 comprises 13 residues. Unmatched junction bases numbered 9, after V lost 7 bases and J lost 5 bases. Germline V CDR1 and CDR2: SQVTM, ANQGSEA. The CDR3 DNA reads as TGCAGCGGGAGGACTAGCGTCGCCAACGAGCAGTACTTC. It specifies CSGRTSVANEQYF.